Included here is one T cell receptor beta chain sequence, with context. No quality values exist for individual bases; no much larger clone is one base distant. The data are from a study of T cells in tuberculosis (dated by TCRdb to the late 2010s). With regard to the full study: In the study, CD1B tetramers and high-throughput TCR immunosequencing were combined to characterize T cells specific for the mycobacterial lipid antigen glucose monomycolate (GMM). The paper's findings and limits, for the study overall: T cells binding the CD1B-GMM tetramer with low affinity may have been missed by the stringent sort gate.

The CDR3, from cysteine to phenylalanine, totals 16 residues. Just the 48-base CDR3 DNA is kept, in frame starting at base 1. Via the germline V gene, CDR1 is SNHLY and CDR2 FYNNEI. Trimming costs V 7 bases and J 8 bases, and their ends lie 23 bases apart. After being thawed and rested overnight, PBMC were stained with GMM-loaded CD1B tetramer, a Live/Dead dye and anti-CD3, and were then sorted on a FACS Aria II. CD1B tetramers were loaded with C32 glucose monomycolate purified from Rhodococcus equi. Before cryopreservation, the PBMC used for tetramer sorting had been depleted of CD14-expressing monocytes as part of a separate study. From each donor, 85,000 to 100,000 tetramer-negative cells were sorted and were analyzed alongside the tetramer-positive cells. GMM-loaded CD1B tetramers were used to sort antigen-specific T cells from four healthy South African adults. TCR-alpha and TCR-beta chains were sequenced unpaired, so chain pairing information was not available. TCR libraries were generated with the immunoSEQ multiplex PCR assay, using TCR-beta and/or TCR-alpha/delta assays for each sample. The Illumina high-throughput platform was used to sequence the amplified TCR libraries. The published analysis was carried out like this. Clustering and dimensionality reduction relied on pairwise TCRdist distances among GMM-specific receptors from T cells that were either sorted ex vivo or expanded in vitro. Sequence motifs, defined by gene usage and CDR3 content, were tested for enrichment in tetramer-positive compared with tetramer-negative populations. TCRdb holds this immuneACCESS table with in-frame rearrangements only. Some clones are missing; in checked studies, unresolved V genes explain under half, and the rest has no known cause. The V and J calls and clone size were taken over from that table, and D and trimming were inferred from the DNA. This sample gives about 88,000 clones in total; under 95% of them show up just once. In total, the top ten clones hold about 1.9% of the sample.

The chain links TRBV2 with TRBJ1-4; the D gene is not confidently resolved. The receptor was isolated from an adult woman with latent tuberculosis. The sample taken for sequencing was CD1b-GMM tetramer-negative cells sorted from PBMCs. The sample's cell subset or site label, decoded: T cells not binding CD1B-GMM tetramer, sorted from same donor. DNA sequence: TGTGCCAGCACCCTCGACGCTAGTAGCGCTGGGGAAAAACTGTTTTTT. This encodes CASTLDASSAGEKLFF.